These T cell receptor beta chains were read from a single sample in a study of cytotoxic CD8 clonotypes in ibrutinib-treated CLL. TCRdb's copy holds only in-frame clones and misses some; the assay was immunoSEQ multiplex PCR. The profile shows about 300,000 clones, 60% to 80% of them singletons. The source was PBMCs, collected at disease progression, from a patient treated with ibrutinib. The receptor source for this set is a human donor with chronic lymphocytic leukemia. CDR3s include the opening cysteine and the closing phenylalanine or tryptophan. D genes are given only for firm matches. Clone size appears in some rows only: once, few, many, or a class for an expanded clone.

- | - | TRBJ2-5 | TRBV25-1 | CASSVALGPRETQYF | TGTGCCAGCAGTGTGGCACTAGGCCCCCGGGAGACCCAGTACTTC
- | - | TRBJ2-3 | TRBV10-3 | CAISELVVHLRNSTDTQYF | TGTGCCATCAGTGAATTGGTGGTGCACCTACGCAATAGCACAGATACGCAGTATTTT
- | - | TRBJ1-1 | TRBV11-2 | CASSLGDSNTEAFF | TGTGCCAGCAGCTTAGGGGATTCGAACACTGAAGCTTTCTTT
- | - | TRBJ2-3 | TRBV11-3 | CASSPGAYTDTQYF | TGTGCCAGCAGCCCCGGCGCCTACACAGATACGCAGTATTTT
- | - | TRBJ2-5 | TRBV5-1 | CASSILQRQETQYF | TGCGCCAGCAGCATATTACAGAGACAAGAGACCCAGTACTTC
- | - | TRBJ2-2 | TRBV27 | CASSFLGGELFF | TGTGCCAGCAGTTTTTTGGGCGGGGAGCTGTTTTTT
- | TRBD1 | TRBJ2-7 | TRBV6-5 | CASRPGQKYEQYF | TGTGCCAGCAGGCCGGGACAGAAGTACGAGCAGTACTTC
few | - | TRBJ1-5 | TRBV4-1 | CASSSPGLNQPQHF | TGCGCCAGCAGTAGTCCGGGCCTCAATCAGCCCCAGCATTTT
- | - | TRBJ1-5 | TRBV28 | CASAQKGVSNQPQHF | TGTGCCAGCGCCCAAAAGGGGGTCAGCAATCAGCCCCAGCATTTT
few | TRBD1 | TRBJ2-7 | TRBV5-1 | CASSLKGRGLSSSYEQYF | TGCGCCAGCAGCTTGAAGGGCAGGGGGCTTAGTAGCTCCTACGAGCAGTACTTC
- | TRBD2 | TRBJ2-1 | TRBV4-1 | CASSQAMGASGSYNEQFF | TGCGCCAGCAGCCAAGCCATGGGCGCTAGCGGGAGTTACAATGAGCAGTTCTTC
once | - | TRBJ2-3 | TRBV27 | CASSLPLRVNTQYF | TGTGCCAGCAGTTTACCCCTCCGGGTGAATACGCAGTATTTT
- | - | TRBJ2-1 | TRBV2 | CASRGSPDSYNEQFF | TGTGCCAGCAGAGGCTCACCCGACTCCTACAATGAGCAGTTCTTC
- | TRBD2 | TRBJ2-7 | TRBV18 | CASSPSSGVDYEQYF | TGTGCCAGCTCACCGAGTAGCGGGGTGGACTACGAGCAGTACTTC
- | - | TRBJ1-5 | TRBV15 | CATSRVRGPYQPQHF | TGTGCCACCAGCAGAGTGAGGGGCCCTTATCAGCCCCAGCATTTT
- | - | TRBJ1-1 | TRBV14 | CASSPVMRSNTEAFF | TGTGCCAGCAGCCCGGTAATGAGATCGAACACTGAAGCTTTCTTT
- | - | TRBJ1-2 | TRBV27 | CASSQSSNYGYTF | TGTGCCAGCAGTCAGAGTTCGAACTATGGCTACACCTTC
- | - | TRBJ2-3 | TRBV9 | CASSVDVAGDTQYF | TGTGCCAGCAGCGTAGATGTGGCGGGAGATACGCAGTATTTT
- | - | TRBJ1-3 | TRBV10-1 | CASSDPTGNTIYF | TGCGCCAGCAGTGACCCAACTGGAAACACCATATATTTT
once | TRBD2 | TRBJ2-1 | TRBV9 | CASSVSVAGGTYNEQFF | TGTGCCAGCAGCGTATCCGTCGCGGGAGGAACCTACAATGAGCAGTTCTTC
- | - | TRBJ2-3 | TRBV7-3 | CASSVRGTDTQYF | TGTGCCAGCAGCGTTAGAGGCACAGATACGCAGTATTTT
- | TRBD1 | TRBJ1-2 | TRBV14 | CASSRDRALYGYTF | TGTGCCAGCAGCCGGGACAGGGCACTTTATGGCTACACCTTC
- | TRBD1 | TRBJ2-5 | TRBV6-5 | CASSYSTGQGETQYF | TGTGCCAGCAGTTACTCGACCGGACAGGGGGAGACCCAGTACTTC
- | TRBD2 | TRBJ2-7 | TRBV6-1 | CASSASGVSYEQYF | TGTGCCAGCAGTGCTAGCGGGGTCTCCTACGAGCAGTACTTC
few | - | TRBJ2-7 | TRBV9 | CASSARSQISSEQYF | TGTGCCAGCAGCGCCCGATCCCAGATATCCTCCGAGCAGTACTTC